This T cell receptor (beta chain) appears in the sequencing data of a study of molecular identifiers for immune sequencing clone quantification listed by TCRdb under 2018. For the wider study: For a replicate experiment, RNA from around 20,000 or 100,000 naive CD8 T cells was divided into five aliquots, of which four were sequenced. The study was a methods study using CD8 T cells to benchmark molecular-identifier clustering-based TCR repertoire sequencing (MIDCIRS) and TCR RNA copy counting.

Points the paper makes about the study in general: When barcode sub-clustering was left out, chimeric consensus sequences inflated TCR diversity, with chimeras reaching as high as 47%. Spiked-in Jurkat TCR RNA equivalent to a single cell was reported to be detectable even among more than 900,000 naive CD8 T cells. Identical TCR molecules sharing a barcode could cause highly expanded clone sizes to be underestimated. In CMV-specific effector cells, clones with more than 20 RNA copies contained over 98% of molecules, whereas in naive cells such clones contained under 1% of molecules. Spiked-in Jurkat TCR RNA (about ten copies' worth), which is not part of the donor repertoire, was contained in the naive libraries. Approximately 3.1 recovered TCR RNA copies per cell were obtained by modeling, versus about 10 by digital PCR, implying a capture efficiency of about 30%.

The library was generated by PCR. Sequencing was performed on an Illumina HiSeq 4000. Bulk TCR libraries were prepared as previously described, using TCR primers listed in Table S5. Total RNA was purified with the Qiagen AllPrep DNA/RNA kit. Before analysis, reads from multiple sequencing runs of one library were combined. Per the authors' processing: Reads were retained only if the reads had an exact TCR constant sequence, and the retained reads were trimmed to 150 nt and grouped according to their 12-nt molecular barcodes. Reads within each barcode group were sub-clustered using a 15% Levenshtein threshold, and quality-weighted consensus sequences were constructed for each RNA molecule. Non-functional sequences were filtered out, along with any lower-count sequence sitting one edit away from another sequence. Based on a fit of two negative binomial distributions, barcode sub-clusters having less than 20% of the maximum read count were discarded. TCRdb cleaned the public reads at Q25 with fastp, built clones with MiXCR and kept in-frame beta chains. Merged by CDR3 protein, the rows form single entries marked with the most common genes and DNA. TCRdb, not the original authors, processed these V and J calls. In all, the sample holds 250,000 to 350,000 distinct CDR3 sequences, and over 20% of those were seen once. More than 0.8% of the sample comes from the top ten.

This clonotype was seen ten or more times. Its target antigen remains unknown. Base qualities are not at hand, and no much larger clone is one base apart. Libraries of naive CD8 T cells were built from about 19,000 to 1,100,000 sorted cells, with 10%, 30% or 50% of the purified RNA used. On a BD FACSAria II, naive CD8 T cells were FACS-sorted as CD8+CD4-CCR7+CD45RA+ and collected into RLT Plus buffer. To test detection sensitivity, Jurkat RNA equal to approximately ten TCR copies was added to samples of roughly 18,000-1,000,000 naive CD8 T cells. CD8 T cells were enriched using RosetteSep CD8+ T Cell Enrichment Cocktail and Ficoll-Paque, and the enriched cells then underwent ACK red cell lysis. The germline V gene gives CDR1 as MNHEY and CDR2 as SVGAGI. There are 13 amino acids in the CDR3, from cysteine to phenylalanine inclusive. Only CDR3 DNA remains: 39 bases, in frame from the first base. V loses 2 bases of germline sequence and J loses 6 bases, and the interval between the two ends is 11 bases.

Sequences were obtained from naive CD8+ T cells from blood, with Jurkat cell RNA spiked in. The sample's cell subset or site label, decoded: FACS-sorted CD8+CD4-CCR7+CD45RA+ naive T cells. This sequence originates from a human donor in good health. Some libraries in this study had Jurkat cell RNA spiked in. The rearranged segments are TRBV6-5 and TRBJ2-7, and TRBD1 may be the D gene, going by 5 matching bases. The sequenced DNA is TGTGCCAGCAGTTACAGGGGAAGTTCCGAGCAGTACTTC. Protein translation: CASSYRGSSEQYF.